A selection of T cell receptor beta chains follows, all from one sample in a study of control samples from healthy donors and cancer patients. The table came from immunoSEQ multiplex PCR; TCRdb's copy has only in-frame clones and leaves some out. The sample consists of 70,000 or so clones, just under 90% of them appearing once. The sequenced material came from PBMCs. These receptors were obtained from a man aged 55-75 years with lung cancer. Each CDR3 is given with its conserved first and last residue. The D gene is left open where the match is weak. Expanded clones are given a class, and other clones once, few, many or no size at all.

len | j_gene | v_gene | d_gene | abundance | CDR3aa | CDR3nt
15 | TRBJ2-7 | TRBV15 | . | few | CATSRVTRGSYEQYF | TGTGCCACCAGCAGAGTAACCAGGGGCTCCTACGAGCAGTACTTC
14 | TRBJ2-2 | TRBV6-4 | . | few | CASSDSRDTGELFF | TGTGCCAGCAGTGACTCACGGGACACCGGGGAGCTGTTTTTT
18 | TRBJ2-2 | TRBV24-1 | TRBD2 | . | CATSDAGLAGGNTGELFF | TGTGCCACCAGTGACGCCGGACTAGCGGGGGGAAACACCGGGGAGCTGTTTTTT
14 | TRBJ1-2 | TRBV9 | TRBD1 | . | CAGSRGQGNYGYTF | TGTGCCGGCAGCCGGGGACAGGGGAACTATGGCTACACCTTC
14 | TRBJ2-3 | TRBV24-1 | . | . | CATSGSSGPDTQYF | TGTGCCACCAGTGGTTCCTCAGGGCCAGATACGCAGTATTTT
17 | TRBJ1-1 | TRBV4-1 | . | . | CASSLVITGRSNTEAFF | TGCGCCAGCAGCCTTGTCATTACAGGACGGTCGAACACTGAAGCTTTCTTT
15 | TRBJ1-6 | TRBV7-8 | TRBD1 | . | CASSRRDRANSPLHF | TGTGCCAGCAGCCGCAGGGACAGGGCGAATTCACCCCTCCACTTT
13 | TRBJ1-2 | TRBV5-1 | . | . | CASSLGTDYGYTF | TGCGCCAGCAGCCTCGGGACGGACTATGGCTACACCTTC
13 | TRBJ2-4 | TRBV5-8 | . | . | CATPRGSKNIQYF | TGTGCCACCCCCAGGGGTTCCAAAAACATTCAGTACTTC
14 | TRBJ1-2 | TRBV5-1 | TRBD1 | . | CASSLSGTENGYTF | TGCGCCAGCAGCTTATCCGGGACAGAGAATGGCTACACCTTC
14 | TRBJ1-2 | TRBV6-4 | TRBD1 | . | CASSPGTGGYGYTF | TGTGCCAGCAGTCCCGGGACAGGAGGTTATGGCTACACCTTC
14 | TRBJ1-2 | TRBV9 | . | once | CASSVEERSYGYTF | TGTGCCAGCAGCGTAGAAGAACGGTCCTATGGCTACACCTTC
17 | TRBJ1-3 | TRBV4-1 | TRBD1 | . | CASSQERTGGNGNTIYF | TGCGCCAGCAGCCAAGAACGTACAGGGGGCAATGGAAACACCATATATTTT
17 | TRBJ1-1 | TRBV4-1 | TRBD1 | . | CASSQGQGALLNTEAFF | TGCGCCAGCAGCCAAGGGCAGGGGGCTCTCCTCAACACTGAAGCTTTCTTT
16 | TRBJ1-1 | TRBV30 | TRBD1 | . | CAWSRPGGAGETEAFF | TGTGCCTGGAGTCGTCCAGGGGGCGCGGGAGAAACTGAAGCTTTCTTT
14 | TRBJ2-2 | TRBV29-1 | . | . | CSVTGPFNTGELFF | TGCAGCGTTACAGGGCCTTTCAACACCGGGGAGCTGTTTTTT
14 | TRBJ1-1 | TRBV7-6 | . | . | CASSLAQLGTEAFF | TGTGCCAGCAGCTTGGCTCAGCTGGGCACTGAAGCTTTCTTT
14 | TRBJ1-1 | TRBV5-1 | . | . | CASSLTGINTEAFF | TGCGCCAGCAGCTTGACAGGGATTAACACTGAAGCTTTCTTT
15 | TRBJ2-3 | TRBV7-2 | TRBD1 | . | CASSLAGQVTDTQYF | TGTGCCAGCAGCTTAGCGGGACAGGTAACAGATACGCAGTATTTT
20 | TRBJ1-6 | TRBV24-1 | . | once | CATSCNTRGSLSSYNSPLHF | TGTGCCACCAGTTGTAACACACGGGGCTCGCTAAGCTCCTATAATTCACCCCTCCACTTT
16 | TRBJ2-3 | TRBV5-1 | . | . | CASSRRQGGRTDTQYF | TGCGCCAGCAGCCGTCGACAGGGCGGGAGGACAGATACGCAGTATTTT
14 | TRBJ2-5 | TRBV30 | . | . | CAWSVGRGAETQYF | TGTGCCTGGAGTGTCGGCAGGGGTGCTGAGACCCAGTACTTC
15 | TRBJ2-3 | TRBV9 | TRBD1 | . | CASSVTTGTTDTQYF | TGTGCCAGCAGCGTAACGACAGGGACCACAGATACGCAGTATTTT
18 | TRBJ2-2 | TRBV7-3 | . | . | CASSHTPSSVRETGELFF | TGTGCCAGCAGCCATACCCCCTCGAGCGTCCGAGAAACCGGGGAGCTGTTTTTT
16 | TRBJ1-2 | TRBV5-4 | . | . | CASSKTGIEANYGYTF | TGTGCCAGCAGCAAGACAGGAATAGAAGCTAACTATGGCTACACCTTC
17 | TRBJ2-2 | TRBV5-8 | . | . | CASRYNAGYLGTGELFF | TGTGCCAGCAGATATAACGCAGGGTATTTGGGCACCGGGGAGCTGTTTTTT
15 | TRBJ1-1 | TRBV5-6 | . | . | CASSLDGRETTEAFF | TGTGCCAGCAGCTTGGACGGCAGGGAAACCACTGAAGCTTTCTTT
14 | TRBJ2-6 | TRBV19 | TRBD1 | . | CASRTGAGANVLTF | TGTGCCAGTAGGACAGGGGCTGGGGCCAACGTCCTGACTTTC
14 | TRBJ1-1 | TRBV30 | . | . | CAWSVGALNTEAFF | TGTGCCTGGAGTGTCGGAGCTTTGAACACTGAAGCTTTCTTT
15 | TRBJ1-2 | TRBV7-3 | . | . | CASSLDRGSNYGYTF | TGTGCCAGCAGCTTAGATCGGGGATCTAACTATGGCTACACCTTC
14 | TRBJ1-2 | TRBV6-2/TRBV6-3 | TRBD1 | . | CASSWGQGNYGYTF | TGTGCCAGCAGTTGGGGACAGGGAAACTATGGCTACACCTTC
16 | TRBJ2-7 | TRBV6-5 | . | . | CASSSQGSGGSHEQYF | TGTGCCAGCAGTTCCCAGGGTAGTGGGGGGTCACACGAGCAGTACTTC
14 | TRBJ2-1 | TRBV9 | . | . | CASSVEAPYNEQFF | TGTGCCAGCAGCGTAGAAGCCCCTTACAATGAGCAGTTCTTC
15 | TRBJ1-4 | TRBV18 | TRBD1 | . | CASSSNAGTGEKLFF | TGTGCCAGCTCAAGCAATGCCGGGACAGGAGAAAAACTGTTTTTT
13 | TRBJ1-5 | TRBV6-4 | . | . | CASSTQEGQPQHF | TGTGCCAGCAGTACGCAGGAAGGCCAGCCCCAGCATTTT
14 | TRBJ2-5 | TRBV7-2 | TRBD2 | . | CASSYSSGGETQYF | TGTGCCAGCAGCTATTCTTCCGGGGGGGAGACCCAGTACTTC